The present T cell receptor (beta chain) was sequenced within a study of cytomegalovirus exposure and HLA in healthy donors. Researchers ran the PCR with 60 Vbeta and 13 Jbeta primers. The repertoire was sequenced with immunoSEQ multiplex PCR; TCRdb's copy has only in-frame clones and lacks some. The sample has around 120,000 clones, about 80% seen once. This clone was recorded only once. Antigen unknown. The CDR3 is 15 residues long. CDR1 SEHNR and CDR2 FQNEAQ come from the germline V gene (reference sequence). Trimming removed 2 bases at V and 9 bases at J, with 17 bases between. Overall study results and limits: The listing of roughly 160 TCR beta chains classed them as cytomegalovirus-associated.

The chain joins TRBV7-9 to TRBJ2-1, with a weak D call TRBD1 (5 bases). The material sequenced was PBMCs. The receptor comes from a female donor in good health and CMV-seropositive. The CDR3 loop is CASSLLRGQVSEQFF. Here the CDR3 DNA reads TGTGCCAGCAGCTTATTAAGGGGCCAAGTAAGTGAGCAGTTCTTC.